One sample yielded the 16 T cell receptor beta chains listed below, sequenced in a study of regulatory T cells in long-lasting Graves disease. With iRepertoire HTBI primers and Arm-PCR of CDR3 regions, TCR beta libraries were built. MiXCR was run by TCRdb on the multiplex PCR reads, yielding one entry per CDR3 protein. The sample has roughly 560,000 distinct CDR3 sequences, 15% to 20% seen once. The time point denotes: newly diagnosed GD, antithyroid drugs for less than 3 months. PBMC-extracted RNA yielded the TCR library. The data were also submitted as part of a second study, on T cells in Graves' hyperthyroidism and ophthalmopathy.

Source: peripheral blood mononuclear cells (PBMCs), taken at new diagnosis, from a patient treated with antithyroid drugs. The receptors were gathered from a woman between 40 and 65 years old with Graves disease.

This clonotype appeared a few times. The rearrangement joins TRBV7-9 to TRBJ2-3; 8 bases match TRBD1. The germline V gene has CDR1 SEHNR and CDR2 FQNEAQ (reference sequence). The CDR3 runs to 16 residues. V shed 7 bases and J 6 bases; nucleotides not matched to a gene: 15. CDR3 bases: TGTGCCAGCAATCCTACCGGGACAGGTCTGGCGGATACGCAGTATTTT. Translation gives CASNPTGTGLADTQYF. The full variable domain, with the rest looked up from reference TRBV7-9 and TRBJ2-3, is DTGVSQNPRHKITKRGQNVTFRCDPISEHNRLYWYRQTLGQGPEFLTYFQNEAQLEKSRLLSDRFSAERPKGSFSTLEIQRTEQGDSAMYLCASNPTGTGLADTQYFGPGTRLTVL.

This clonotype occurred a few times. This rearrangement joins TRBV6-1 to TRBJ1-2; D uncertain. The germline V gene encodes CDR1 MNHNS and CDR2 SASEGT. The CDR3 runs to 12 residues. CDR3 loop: CVANSGEDGYTF. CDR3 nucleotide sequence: TGTGTCGCGAACTCGGGTGAGGATGGCTACACCTTC.

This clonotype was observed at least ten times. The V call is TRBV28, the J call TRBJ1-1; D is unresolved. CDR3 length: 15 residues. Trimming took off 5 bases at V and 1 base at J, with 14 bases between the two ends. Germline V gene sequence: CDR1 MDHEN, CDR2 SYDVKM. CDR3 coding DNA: TGTGCCAGCAGTCCCCTGTCAGCGCGGAACACTGAAGCTTTCTTT. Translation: CASSPLSARNTEAFF.

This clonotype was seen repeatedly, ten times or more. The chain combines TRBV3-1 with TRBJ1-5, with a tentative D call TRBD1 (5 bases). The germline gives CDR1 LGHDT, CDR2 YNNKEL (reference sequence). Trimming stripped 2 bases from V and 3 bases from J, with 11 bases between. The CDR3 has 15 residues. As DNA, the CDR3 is TGTGCCAGCAGCCAAACTTCAGGGTTCAATCAGCCCCAGCATTTT. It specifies CASSQTSGFNQPQHF.

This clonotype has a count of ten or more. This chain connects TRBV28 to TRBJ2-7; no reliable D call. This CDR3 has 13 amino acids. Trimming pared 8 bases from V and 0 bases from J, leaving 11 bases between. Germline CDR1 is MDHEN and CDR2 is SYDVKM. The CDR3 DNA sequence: TGTGCCAGCGCTGGGGTGAGCTCCTACGAGCAGTACTTC. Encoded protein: CASAGVSSYEQYF.

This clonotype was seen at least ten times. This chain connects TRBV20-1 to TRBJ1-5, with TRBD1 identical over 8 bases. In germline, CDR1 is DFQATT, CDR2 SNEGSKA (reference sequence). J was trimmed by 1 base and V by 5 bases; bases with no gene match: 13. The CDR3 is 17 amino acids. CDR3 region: CSAEGDRGFWSNQPQHF. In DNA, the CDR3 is TGCAGTGCTGAGGGTGACAGGGGCTTTTGGAGCAATCAGCCCCAGCATTTT.

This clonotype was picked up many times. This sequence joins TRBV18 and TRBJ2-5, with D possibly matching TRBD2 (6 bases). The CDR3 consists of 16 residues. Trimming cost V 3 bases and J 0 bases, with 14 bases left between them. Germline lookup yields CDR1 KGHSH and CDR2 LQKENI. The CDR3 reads CASSPLASAHQETQYF. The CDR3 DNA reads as TGTGCCAGCTCACCTCTAGCGTCGGCCCACCAAGAGACCCAGTACTTC.

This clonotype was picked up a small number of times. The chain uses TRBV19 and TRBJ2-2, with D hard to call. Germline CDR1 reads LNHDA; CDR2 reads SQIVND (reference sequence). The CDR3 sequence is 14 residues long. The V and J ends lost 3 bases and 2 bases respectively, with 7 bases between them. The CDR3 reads CASSISINTGELFF. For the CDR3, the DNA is TGTGCCAGTAGTATCTCCATTAACACCGGGGAGCTGTTTTTT.

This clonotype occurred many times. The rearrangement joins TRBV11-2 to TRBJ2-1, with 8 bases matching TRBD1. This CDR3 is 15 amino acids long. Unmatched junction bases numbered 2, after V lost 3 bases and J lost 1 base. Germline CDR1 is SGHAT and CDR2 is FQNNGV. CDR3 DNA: TGTGCCAGCAGCTTCGACAGGGGTTCCTACAATGAGCAGTTCTTC. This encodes CASSFDRGSYNEQFF.

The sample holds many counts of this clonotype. The DNA for the CDR3 is TGCGCCAGCAGCTTGGAGGTAGGGCAGCCCCAGCATTTT. Its translation is CASSLEVGQPQHF. The genes are TRBV5-1 and TRBJ1-5; D remains ambiguous. Germline CDR1 and CDR2: SGHRS and YFSETQ. There are 13 residues in the CDR3. V lost 0 bases and J 7 bases, leaving 8 bases between the germline ends.

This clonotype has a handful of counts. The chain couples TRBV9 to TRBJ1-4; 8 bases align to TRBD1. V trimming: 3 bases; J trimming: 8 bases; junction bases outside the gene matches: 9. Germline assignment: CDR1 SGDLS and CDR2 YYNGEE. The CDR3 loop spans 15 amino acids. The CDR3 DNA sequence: TGTGCCAGCAGCGCCGGACAGGGCAAACCCGAAAAACTGTTTTTT. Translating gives CASSAGQGKPEKLFF.

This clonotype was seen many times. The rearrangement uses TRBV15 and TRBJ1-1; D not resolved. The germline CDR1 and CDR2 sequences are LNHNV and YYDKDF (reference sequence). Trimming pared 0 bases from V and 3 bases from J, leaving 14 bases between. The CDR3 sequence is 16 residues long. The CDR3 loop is CATSREWTARDTEAFF. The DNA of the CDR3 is TGTGCCACCAGCAGAGAATGGACGGCGAGGGACACTGAAGCTTTCTTT.

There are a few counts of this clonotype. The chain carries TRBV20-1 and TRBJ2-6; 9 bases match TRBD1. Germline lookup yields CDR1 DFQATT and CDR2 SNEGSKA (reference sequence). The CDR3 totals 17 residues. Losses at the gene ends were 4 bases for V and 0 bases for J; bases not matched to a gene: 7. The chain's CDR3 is CSATTGGPLSGANVLTF. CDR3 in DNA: TGCAGTGCTACTACAGGGGGCCCCCTCTCTGGGGCCAACGTCCTGACTTTC.

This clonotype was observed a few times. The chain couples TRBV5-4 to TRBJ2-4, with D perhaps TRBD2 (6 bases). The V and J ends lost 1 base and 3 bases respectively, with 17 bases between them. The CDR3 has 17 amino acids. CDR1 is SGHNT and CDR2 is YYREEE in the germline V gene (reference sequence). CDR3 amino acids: CASSLRGRGEYKNIQYF. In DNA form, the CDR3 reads TGTGCCAGCAGCTTGCGAGGGCGCGGGGAGTACAAAAACATTCAGTACTTC.

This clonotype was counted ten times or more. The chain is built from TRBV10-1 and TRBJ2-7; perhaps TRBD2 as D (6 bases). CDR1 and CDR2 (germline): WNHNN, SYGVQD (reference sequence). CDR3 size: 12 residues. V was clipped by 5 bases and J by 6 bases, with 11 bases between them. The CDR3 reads CASSRPAGEQYF. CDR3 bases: TGCGCCAGCAGTCGCCCAGCGGGCGAGCAGTACTTC.

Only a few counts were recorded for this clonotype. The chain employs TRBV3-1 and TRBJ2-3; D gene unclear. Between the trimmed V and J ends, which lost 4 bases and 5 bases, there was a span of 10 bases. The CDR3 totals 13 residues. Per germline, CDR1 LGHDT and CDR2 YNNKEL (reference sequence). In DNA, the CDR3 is TGTGCCAGCAGCCCGCTGTCTGGAGATACGCAGTATTTT. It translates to CASSPLSGDTQYF.